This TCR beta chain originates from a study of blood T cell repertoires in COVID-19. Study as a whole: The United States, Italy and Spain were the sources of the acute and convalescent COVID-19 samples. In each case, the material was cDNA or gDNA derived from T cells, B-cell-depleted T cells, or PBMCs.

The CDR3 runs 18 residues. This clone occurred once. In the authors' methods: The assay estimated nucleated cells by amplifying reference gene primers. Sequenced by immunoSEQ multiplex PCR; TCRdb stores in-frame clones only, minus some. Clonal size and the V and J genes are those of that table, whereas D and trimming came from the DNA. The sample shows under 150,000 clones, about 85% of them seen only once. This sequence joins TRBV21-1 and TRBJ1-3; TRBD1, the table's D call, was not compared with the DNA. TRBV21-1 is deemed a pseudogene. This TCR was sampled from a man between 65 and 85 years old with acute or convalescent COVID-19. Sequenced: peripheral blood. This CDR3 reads CASSTNYRDRGTGNTIYF. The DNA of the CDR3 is TGTGCCAGCAGCACAAACTACCGGGACAGGGGAACTGGAAACACCATATATTTT.